This paragraph covers one T cell receptor (beta chain) sequence. Other DNA variants within this sample encode the same CDR3. These data are taken from a study of blood T cell repertoires in COVID-19. The overall study: Samples came from the United States, Italy and Spain, spanning acute and convalescent COVID-19. T cells, B-cell-depleted T cells, or PBMCs provided the cDNA or gDNA that served as material.

Germline V lookup: CDR1 SGHRS, CDR2 YFSETQ. The CDR3 has 13 residues. The V end lost 0 bases, the J end lost 5 bases, and 6 bases lay between the germline ends. How the authors handled the data: Estimation of nucleated cell counts was performed using reference gene primer amplification. Clones were sequenced by immunoSEQ multiplex PCR, and TCRdb holds only the in-frame ones, with some missing. The V and J calls and clone size were taken over from that table, and D and trimming were inferred from the DNA. This sample has roughly 440,000 clones, with approximately 88% found just once. V gene TRBV5-1 combines with J gene TRBJ1-5; no clear D. Material: peripheral blood. This receptor was obtained from a woman in her forties or fifties with COVID-19, enrolled during active disease. The CDR3 nucleotides are TGCGCCAGCAGCTTGGGCGGGGATCAGCCCCAGCATTTT. Translation: CASSLGGDQPQHF.